This T cell receptor (beta chain) appears in the sequencing data of a study of shared T cell receptors in the human thymus. This CDR3 spans 12 amino acids. The data were produced by immunoSEQ multiplex PCR, yet TCRdb's version contains in-frame clones alone and is incomplete. Among approximately 490,000 clones listed, 78% were seen once. The data were also submitted as part of a second study, on human thymus T cells. Turning to that study: Donor material was obtained from healthy Finnish infants undergoing corrective surgery for congenital heart defects. Thymus tissue for the work was resected from patients undergoing corrective heart surgery. Thymic and blood repertoires seemed to show skewed V and J gene use. Related research examined unrelated individuals and reported that their thymic repertoires overlapped highly.

The rearrangement joins TRBV21-1 to TRBJ2-7; the table's D call TRBD2 went unverified against the DNA. TRBV21-1 is a documented pseudogene. Specimen: thymocytes. This sequence originates from a boy younger than two with a congenital heart defect. CDR3 region: CASSKRRLVLSF. In nucleotides, the CDR3 is TGTGCCAGCAGCAAACGCCGCCTAGTTCTATCTTTC.